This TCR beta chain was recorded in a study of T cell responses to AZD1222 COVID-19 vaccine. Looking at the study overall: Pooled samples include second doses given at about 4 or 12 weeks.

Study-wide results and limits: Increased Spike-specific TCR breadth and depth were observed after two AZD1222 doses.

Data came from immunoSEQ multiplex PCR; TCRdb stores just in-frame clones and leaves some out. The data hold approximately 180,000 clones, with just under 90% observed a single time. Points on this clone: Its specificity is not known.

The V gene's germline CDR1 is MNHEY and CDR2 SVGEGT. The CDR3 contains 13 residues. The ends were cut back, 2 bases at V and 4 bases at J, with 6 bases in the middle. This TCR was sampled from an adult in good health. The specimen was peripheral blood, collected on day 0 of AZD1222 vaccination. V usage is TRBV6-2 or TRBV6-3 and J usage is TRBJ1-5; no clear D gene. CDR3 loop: CASSYLQNQPQHF. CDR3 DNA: TGTGCCAGCAGTTACCTCCAGAATCAGCCCCAGCATTTT.